This paragraph reports one T cell receptor beta chain. Data came from immunoSEQ multiplex PCR; TCRdb stores just in-frame clones and leaves some out. The sample gives a few hundred thousand clones, about 90% of which show up once; 14% to 15% is in the top ten. The germline gives CDR1 MNHEY, CDR2 SVGAGI. Trimming took off 2 bases at V and 5 bases at J, with 13 bases between the two ends. This CDR3 comprises 14 residues. Participants were aged about 18 to 90 years, lived in 20 to 30 US areas, and enrolled virtually. The study assigned cohorts using participant-reported clinical history. The data belong to a study of blood T cell repertoires in COVID-19. About the research overall: COVID-19 samples, acute and convalescent, were from the United States, Italy and Spain.

The sequence was collected from a woman aged 50 to 65 with acute COVID-19. The chain links TRBV6-5 to TRBJ2-7; a possible D gene is TRBD1 (6 bases). Sequencing was performed on PBMCs or T cells enriched from blood (not recorded which). CDR3: CASSYLTGRDEQYF. Written as DNA, the CDR3 is TGTGCCAGCAGTTACCTGACAGGCCGGGACGAGCAGTACTTC.